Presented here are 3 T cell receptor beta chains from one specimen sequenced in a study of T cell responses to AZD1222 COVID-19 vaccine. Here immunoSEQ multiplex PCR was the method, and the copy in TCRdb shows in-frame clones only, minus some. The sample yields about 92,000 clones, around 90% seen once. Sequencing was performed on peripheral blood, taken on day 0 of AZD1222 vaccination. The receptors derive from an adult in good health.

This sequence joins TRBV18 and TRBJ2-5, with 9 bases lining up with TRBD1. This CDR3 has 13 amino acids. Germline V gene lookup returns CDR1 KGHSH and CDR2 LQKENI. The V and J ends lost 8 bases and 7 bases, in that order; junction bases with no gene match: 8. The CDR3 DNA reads TGTGCCAGCGGGGCGGGGACAGGGAGGACCCAGTACTTC. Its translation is CASGAGTGRTQYF.

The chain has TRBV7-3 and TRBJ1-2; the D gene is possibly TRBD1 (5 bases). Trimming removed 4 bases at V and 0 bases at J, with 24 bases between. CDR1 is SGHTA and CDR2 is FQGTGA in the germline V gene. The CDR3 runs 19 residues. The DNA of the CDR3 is TGTGCCAGCAGCTCAAAAGGGAGGAGGGGACCCCACGCTAACTATGGCTACACCTTC. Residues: CASSSKGRRGPHANYGYTF.

The CDR3 DNA reads as TGTGCCAGCGGGGGGGAAAAACTGTTTTTT. Its translation is CASGGEKLFF. The gene calls are TRBV28 and TRBJ1-4; D might be TRBD1 (5 bases). V was clipped by 8 bases and J by 8 bases, with 6 bases between them. The germline V gene encodes CDR1 MDHEN and CDR2 SYDVKM. The CDR3 contains 10 residues. Full variable domain (remainder filled in from reference TRBV28 and TRBJ1-4): DVKVTQSSRYLVKRTGEKVFLECVQDMDHENMFWYRQDPGLGLRLIYFSYDVKMKEKGDIPEGYSVSREKKERFSLILESASTNQTSMYLCASGGEKLFFGSGTQLSVL.